What follows are 15 T cell receptor beta chains derived from one specimen sequenced in a study of post-analysis software for immune sequencing data. What these receptors recognize is not known. cDNA libraries for TCR beta contained unique molecular identifiers. In TCRdb, the PCR reads were re-called with MiXCR into one record per CDR3 protein. The data show some 800,000 distinct CDR3 sequences, about 43% seen once. Study-level findings and limits: With TRBV5-6, TRBV5-1 and TRBV20-1 included, 4 to 6 TRBV segments were more frequent in patients than in controls.

The sequenced sample was blood. The receptors stem from a girl aged 10-17 years with multiple sclerosis.

The gene calls are TRBV6-6 and TRBJ2-6; 8 nucleotides agree with TRBD1. J gave up 6 bases and V 6 bases, and 7 bases lay outside the gene matches. The germline V gene has CDR1 MNHNY and CDR2 SVGAGI (reference sequence). The CDR3 has 15 amino acids. CDR3 DNA: TGTGCCAGCAGGCCTGGGACAGGCGCGGCCAACGTCCTGACTTTC. Its translation is CASRPGTGAANVLTF.

This sequence joins TRBV20-1 and TRBJ2-3; the match to TRBD2 covers 7 bases. Germline V gene data show CDR1 as DFQATT and CDR2 as SNEGSKA (reference sequence). The CDR3 contains 14 residues. V shed 6 bases and J 5 bases; nucleotides not matched to a gene: 11. The CDR3 sequence is CSAAASGTVDTQYF. The DNA of the CDR3 is TGCAGTGCCGCAGCGAGCGGGACGGTAGATACGCAGTATTTT.

The chain links TRBV6-6 to TRBJ1-1; 10 bases match TRBD1. With 4 bases clipped from V and 3 bases from J, the junction kept 5 bases outside the gene matches. CDR1 and CDR2 (germline): MNHNY, SVGAGI (reference sequence). The CDR3 loop spans 15 amino acids. CDR3: CASSSPTGGHTEAFF. The CDR3 nucleotides read TGTGCCAGCAGTTCCCCGACAGGGGGCCACACTGAAGCTTTCTTT.

V usage is TRBV6-1 and J usage is TRBJ2-5, with TRBD1 identical over 7 bases. TRBJ2-7 matches the DNA end more closely, so the J call is doubtful. Per germline, CDR1 MNHNS and CDR2 SASEGT. The CDR3 length is 15 residues. CDR3 protein: CASSEEAGGTYEQYF. In DNA form, the CDR3 reads TGTGCCAGCAGTGAAGAGGCAGGGGGAACCTACGAGCAGTACTTC.

V is TRBV20-1 and J is TRBJ2-7; TRBD2 matches 11 bases. V dropped 7 bases and J dropped 0; count of bases not matched to a gene: 11. Per germline, CDR1 DFQATT and CDR2 SNEGSKA (reference sequence). The CDR3 length is 16 residues. The CDR3 reads CSVHSGTSGFSYEQYF. CDR3 DNA sequence: TGCAGTGTTCATTCTGGGACTAGCGGTTTCTCCTACGAGCAGTACTTC.

The chain recombines TRBV6-5 with TRBJ2-5; maybe TRBD2 (6 bases). Between the trimmed V and J ends, which lost 2 bases and 1 base, there was a span of 8 bases. The CDR3 contains 14 residues. Per germline, CDR1 MNHEY and CDR2 SVGAGI. As DNA, the CDR3 is TGTGCCAGCAGTTACGCGGGGTTCCAAGAGACCCAGTACTTC. Its protein product is CASSYAGFQETQYF.

This chain joins TRBV7-3 and TRBJ2-2; TRBD2 might be the D (6 bases). The CDR3 is made up of 14 amino acids. V dropped 4 bases and J dropped 6 bases, with 12 bases sitting between them. In germline, CDR1 is SGHTA, CDR2 FQGTGA. Here the CDR3 DNA reads TGTGCCAGCAGCTCAAGGAGGGATTCCGGGGAGCTGTTTTTT. Its translation: CASSSRRDSGELFF.

In this sample, this clonotype turned up a few times. The genes are TRBV5-6 and TRBJ2-1; D might be TRBD2 (5 bases). The CDR3 consists of 13 residues. V was shortened by 1 base and J by 6 bases, with 8 bases between the two germline ends. Germline lookup yields CDR1 SGHDT and CDR2 YYEEEE. The CDR3 nucleotides read TGTGCCAGCAGCTTGCGAGGGTTCAATGAGCAGTTCTTC. Translated, it gives CASSLRGFNEQFF.

This clonotype was recorded many times. The CDR3 bases are TGTGCTAGTGGTATTAGCGGGAGCGGCGATGAGCAGTTCTTC. The encoded protein is CASGISGSGDEQFF. V usage is TRBV12-5 and J usage is TRBJ2-1, with 9 bases that match TRBD2. CDR3 length: 14 amino acids. CDR1 LGHNT and CDR2 FRNRAP come from the germline V gene. V lost 5 bases, J lost 8 bases, and 7 bases stayed unmatched.

The genes are TRBV27 and TRBJ2-5; D possibly uses TRBD1 or TRBD2 (6 bases each). The CDR3 is 15 amino acids. The V end lost 2 bases, the J end lost 11 bases, and 21 bases lay between the germline ends. Germline CDR1 MNHEY, CDR2 SMNVEV (reference sequence). Here the CDR3 reads CASSLGRGLVYVQYF. The CDR3 DNA is TGTGCCAGCAGTTTAGGACGGGGGCTAGTCTACGTGCAGTACTTC.

Of note for this clonotype: The junction does not match germline at one end; this may be a read error. V is TRBV12-3 or TRBV12-4 and J is TRBJ1-2, with no clear D. The CDR3 loop spans 13 amino acids. The CDR3 coding sequence is TGTGCCAGCAGTTCACAAGAGGGCTATGGCCACACCTTC. The encoded protein is CASSSQEGYGHTF.

The CDR3 region is CATSSAGLHVLGEQFF. The CDR3 DNA sequence: TGTGCCACCAGCAGTGCGGGACTACACGTCCTGGGTGAGCAGTTCTTC. This chain joins TRBV15 and TRBJ2-1, with 7 bases fitting TRBD2. Germline lookup yields CDR1 LNHNV and CDR2 YYDKDF (reference sequence). V lost 3 bases and J lost 9; bases outside the gene matches: 14. The CDR3 totals 16 residues.

A few counts support this clonotype. V gene TRBV7-6 combines with J gene TRBJ2-3; D is possibly TRBD2 (6 bases). The CDR3 length is 15 residues. V was shortened by 0 bases and J by 4 bases, with 11 bases between the two germline ends. The V gene's germline CDR1 is SGHVS and CDR2 FNYEAQ. CDR3 sequence: CASSLAGGRSDTQYF. Written as DNA, the CDR3 is TGTGCCAGCAGCTTAGCTGGGGGGAGGTCAGATACGCAGTATTTT.

This clonotype showed up just a few times. The chain employs TRBV20-1 and TRBJ2-7, with 10 positions matching TRBD1. Germline CDR1 is DFQATT and CDR2 is SNEGSKA (reference sequence). The J segment lost 6 bases and the V segment lost 3 bases, leaving 5 bases of the junction unmatched. This CDR3 contains 13 residues. The CDR3 reads CSASPGTGAEQYF. In DNA, the CDR3 is TGCAGTGCTAGCCCCGGGACAGGGGCCGAGCAGTACTTC.

V is TRBV7-2 and J is TRBJ2-3; D is possibly TRBD1 (5 bases). The CDR3 sequence is 15 residues long. CDR1 is SGHTA, CDR2 FQGNSA, per germline. V lost 4 bases, J lost 2 bases, and 13 bases lay in between. The CDR3 DNA sequence: TGTGCCAGCAGCTCCCAGCTAGGGGACACAGATACGCAGTATTTT. Translating it yields CASSSQLGDTDTQYF.